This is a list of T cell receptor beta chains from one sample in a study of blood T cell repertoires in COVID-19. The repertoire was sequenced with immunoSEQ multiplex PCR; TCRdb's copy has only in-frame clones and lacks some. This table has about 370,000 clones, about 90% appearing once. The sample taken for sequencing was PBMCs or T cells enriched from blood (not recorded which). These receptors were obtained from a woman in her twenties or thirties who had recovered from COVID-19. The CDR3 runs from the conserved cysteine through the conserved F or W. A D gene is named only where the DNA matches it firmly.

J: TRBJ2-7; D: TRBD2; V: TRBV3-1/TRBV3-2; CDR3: CASSQASGGSSYEQYF
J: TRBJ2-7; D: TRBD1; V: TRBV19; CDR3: CASSTGTGLYEQYF
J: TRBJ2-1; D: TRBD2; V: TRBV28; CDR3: CASTHGLAGLNEQFF
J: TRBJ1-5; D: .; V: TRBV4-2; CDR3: CASSQGPQGQGPQHF
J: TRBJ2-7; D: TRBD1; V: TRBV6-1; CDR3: CASSEYWDRNEQYF
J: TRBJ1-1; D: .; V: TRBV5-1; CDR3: CASSPGTTGDTEAFF
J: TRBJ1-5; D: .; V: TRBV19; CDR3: CASSLMGDKDQPQHF
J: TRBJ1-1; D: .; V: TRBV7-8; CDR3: CASTNPFGSLAEAFF
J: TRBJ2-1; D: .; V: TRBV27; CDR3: CASSFQGYWNEQFF
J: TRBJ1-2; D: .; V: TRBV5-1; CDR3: CASSDTNYGYTF
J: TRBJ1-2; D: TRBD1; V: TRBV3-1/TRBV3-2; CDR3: CASSPGQGDYGYTF
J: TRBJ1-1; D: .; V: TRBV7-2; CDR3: CASSNRESAEAFF
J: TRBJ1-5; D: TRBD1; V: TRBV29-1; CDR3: CSVQTGLLNQPQHF
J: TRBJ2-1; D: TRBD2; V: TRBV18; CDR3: CASSPTSDSYNEQFF
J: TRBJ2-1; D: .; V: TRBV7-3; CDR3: CASSLLGGPYNEQFF
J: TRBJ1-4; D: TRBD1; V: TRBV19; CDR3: CASRTGLDRGSEKLFF
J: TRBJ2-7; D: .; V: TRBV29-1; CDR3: CSVEESRAGAYEQYF
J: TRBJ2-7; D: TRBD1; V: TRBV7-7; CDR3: CASSLYLDRGGYEQYF
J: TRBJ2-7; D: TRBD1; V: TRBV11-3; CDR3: CASSLGTLRTGVSYEQYF
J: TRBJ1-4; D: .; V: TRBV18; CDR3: CASSVRQSTNEKLFF
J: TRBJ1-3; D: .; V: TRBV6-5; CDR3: CASLGRISGNTIYF
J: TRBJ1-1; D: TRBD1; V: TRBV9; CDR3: CASSPGQGDTEAFF
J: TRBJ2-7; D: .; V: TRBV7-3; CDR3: CASSFGETYEQYF
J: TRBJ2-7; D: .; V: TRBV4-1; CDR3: CASSQDRGSEQYF
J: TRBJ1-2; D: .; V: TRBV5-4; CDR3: CASSFGVLDYGYTF
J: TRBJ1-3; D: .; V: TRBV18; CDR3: CASSSLAGGTSGNTIYF
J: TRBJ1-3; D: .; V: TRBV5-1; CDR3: CASSFDSLAGNTIYF
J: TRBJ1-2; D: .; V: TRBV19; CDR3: CASSIGRAYGYTF
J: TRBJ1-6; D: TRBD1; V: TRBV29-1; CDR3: CSVETGADSPLHF
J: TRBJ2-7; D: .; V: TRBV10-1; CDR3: CASSESGREQYF
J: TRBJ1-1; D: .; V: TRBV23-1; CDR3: CASSPYRVEAFF
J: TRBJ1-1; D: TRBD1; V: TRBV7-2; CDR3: CASASYPGTGGVATEAFF
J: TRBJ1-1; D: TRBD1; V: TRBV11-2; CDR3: CASSLWAPQGANTEAFF
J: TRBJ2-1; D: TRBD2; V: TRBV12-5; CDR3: CASGLVGLAGPLGEQFF
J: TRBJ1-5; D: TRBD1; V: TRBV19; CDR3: CASSTNRGLGGNQPQHF
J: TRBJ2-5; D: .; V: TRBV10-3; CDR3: CAISERGAEQETQYF
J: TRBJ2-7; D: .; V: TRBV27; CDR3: CASSLFGSYEQYF
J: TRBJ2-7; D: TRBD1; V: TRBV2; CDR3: CASSEKRQGYEQYF
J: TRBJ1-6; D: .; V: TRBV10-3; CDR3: CAISDLGGPLHF
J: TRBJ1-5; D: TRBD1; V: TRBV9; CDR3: CASSLTTGVNQPQHF